The entry below gives a single T cell receptor (beta chain) sequence along with its context. Its specificity is not known. The data belong to a study of CD8 T cells in ankylosing spondylitis. For TCR beta, libraries came from quantitative 5'-RACE with molecular barcodes. TCRdb used MiXCR to reprocess the 5' RACE reads, holding one entry per CDR3 protein. The sample records fewer than 450,000 distinct CDR3 sequences, 17% being singletons. The study, taken as a whole, reports: The study looked at matched synovial fluid samples from ankylosing spondylitis patients. Disease-linked clones were reported to be significantly enriched there. With a CD8+ phenotype, disease-linked clones were relatively rare in peripheral blood. What seemed typical of ankylosing spondylitis blood was a TCR beta motif built from several highly homologous variants.

This CDR3 contains 14 residues. V gave up 6 bases and J gave up 3 bases, with 15 bases separating them. Germline CDR1 DFQATT, CDR2 SNEGSKA (reference sequence). The sample taken for sequencing was blood, either unsorted or a sorted T cell fraction (not recorded which). The chain has TRBV20-1 and TRBJ2-4; maybe TRBD1 (7 bases). This receptor was taken from a male donor with ankylosing spondylitis. The CDR3 region has the DNA TGCAGTGCCAGGGGGGAGGAAGGCAAAAACATTCAGTACTTC. Its translation: CSARGEEGKNIQYF.